This T cell receptor (beta chain) was observed in a study of Graves' ophthalmopathy and Graves' hyperthyroidism. Study findings and constraints: Also, most clonotypes expanded in the thyroid above 0.001 frequency appeared in blood.

This clonotype has a count of ten or more. The target antigen is unknown. Germline lookup yields CDR1 SQVTM and CDR2 ANQGSEA. V lost 2 bases, J lost 4 bases, and 12 bases lay in between. The length of the CDR3 is 13 residues. RNA served as the template for amplifying TCR beta CDR3 regions. The first-round RT-PCR employed HTBI primers together with the Qiagen OneStep RT-PCR kit. A multiplex PCR was then performed as the second round. TCRdb called the multiplex PCR reads again in MiXCR, with one record for every CDR3 protein. This table holds hundreds of thousands of distinct CDR3 sequences, 20% to 25% found once. Cases classed as stable hyperthyroidism had no ophthalmopathy within 18 months of follow-up. Orbital computed tomography and thyroid ultrasound, along with TRAb, serum thyroxine and clinical symptoms, underpinned diagnosis.

The rearrangement links TRBV29-1 to TRBJ2-7, with a weak D call TRBD2 (6 bases). What was sequenced was peripheral blood. The sequence was collected from a woman aged 18-29 years with stable Graves' hyperthyroidism. CDR3: CSVEPGSGYEQYF. The CDR3 bases are TGCAGCGTTGAACCCGGGAGTGGTTACGAGCAGTACTTC.